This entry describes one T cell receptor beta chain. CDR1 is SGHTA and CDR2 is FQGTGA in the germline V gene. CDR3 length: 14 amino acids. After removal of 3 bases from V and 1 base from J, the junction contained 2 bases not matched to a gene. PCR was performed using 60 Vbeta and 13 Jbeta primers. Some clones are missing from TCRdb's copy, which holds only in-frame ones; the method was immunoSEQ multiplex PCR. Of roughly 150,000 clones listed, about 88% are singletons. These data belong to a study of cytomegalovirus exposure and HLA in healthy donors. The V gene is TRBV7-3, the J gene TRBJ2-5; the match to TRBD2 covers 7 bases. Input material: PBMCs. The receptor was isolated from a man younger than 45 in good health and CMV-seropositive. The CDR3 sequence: CASSFGGGQETQYF. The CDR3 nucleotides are TGTGCCAGCAGCTTTGGCGGGGGCCAAGAGACCCAGTACTTC.